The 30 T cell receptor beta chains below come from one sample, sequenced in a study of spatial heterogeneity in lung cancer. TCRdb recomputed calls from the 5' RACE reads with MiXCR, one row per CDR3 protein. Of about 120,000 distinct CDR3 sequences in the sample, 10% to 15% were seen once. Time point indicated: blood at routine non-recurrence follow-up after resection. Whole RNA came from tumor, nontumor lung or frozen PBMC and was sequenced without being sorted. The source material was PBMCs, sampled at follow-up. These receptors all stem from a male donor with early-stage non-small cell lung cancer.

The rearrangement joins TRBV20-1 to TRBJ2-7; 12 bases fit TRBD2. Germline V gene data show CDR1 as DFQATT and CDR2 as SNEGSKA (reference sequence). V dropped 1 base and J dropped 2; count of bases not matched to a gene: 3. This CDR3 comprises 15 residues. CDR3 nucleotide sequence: TGCAGTGCTAGAGGTACTAGCGGGGGGCCCTACGAGCAGTACTTC. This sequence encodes CSARGTSGGPYEQYF.

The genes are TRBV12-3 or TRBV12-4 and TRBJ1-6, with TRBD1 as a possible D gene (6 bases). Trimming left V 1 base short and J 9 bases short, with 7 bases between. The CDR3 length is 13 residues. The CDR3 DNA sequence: TGTGCCAGCAGTTTAGGGGGGGCTTCACCCCTCCACTTT. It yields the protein CASSLGGASPLHF.

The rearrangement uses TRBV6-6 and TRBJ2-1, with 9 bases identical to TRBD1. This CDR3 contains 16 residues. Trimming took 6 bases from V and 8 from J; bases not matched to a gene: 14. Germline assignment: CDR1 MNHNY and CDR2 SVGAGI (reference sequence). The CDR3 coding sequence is TGTGCCAGCAGAAATTCTCGGGACAGGGTAATAGATGAGCAGTTCTTC. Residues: CASRNSRDRVIDEQFF.

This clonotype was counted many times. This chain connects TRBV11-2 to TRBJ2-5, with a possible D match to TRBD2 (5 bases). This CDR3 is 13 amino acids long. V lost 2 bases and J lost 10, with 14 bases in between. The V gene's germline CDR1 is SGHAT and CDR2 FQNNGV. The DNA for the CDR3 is TGTGCCAGCAGCTTAAGAAACGCCCGGGACCAGTACTTC. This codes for CASSLRNARDQYF.

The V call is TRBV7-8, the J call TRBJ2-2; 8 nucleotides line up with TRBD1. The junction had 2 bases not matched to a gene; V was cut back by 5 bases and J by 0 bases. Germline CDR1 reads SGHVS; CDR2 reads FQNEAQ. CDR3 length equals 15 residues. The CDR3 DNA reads TGTGCCAGCAGCAAGGGACAGGCGAACACCGGGGAGCTGTTTTTT. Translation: CASSKGQANTGELFF.

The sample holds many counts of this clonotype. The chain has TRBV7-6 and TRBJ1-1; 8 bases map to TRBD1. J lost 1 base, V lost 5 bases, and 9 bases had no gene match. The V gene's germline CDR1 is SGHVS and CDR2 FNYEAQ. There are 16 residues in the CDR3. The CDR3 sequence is CASSPGQGGWNTEAFF. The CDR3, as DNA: TGTGCCAGCAGCCCAGGACAGGGCGGATGGAACACTGAAGCTTTCTTT.

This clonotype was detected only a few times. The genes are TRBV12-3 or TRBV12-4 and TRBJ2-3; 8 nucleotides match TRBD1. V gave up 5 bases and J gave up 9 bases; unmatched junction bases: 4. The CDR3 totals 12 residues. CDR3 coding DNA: TGTGCCAGCAGTACAGGGGGGAGGACGCAGTATTTT. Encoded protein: CASSTGGRTQYF.

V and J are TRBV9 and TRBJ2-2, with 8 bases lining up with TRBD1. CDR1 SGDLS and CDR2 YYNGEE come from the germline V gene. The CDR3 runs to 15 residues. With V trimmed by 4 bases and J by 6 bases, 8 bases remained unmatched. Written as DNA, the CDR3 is TGTGCCAGCAGCCCAGGGACAGGCCTCGCCGGGGAGCTGTTTTTT. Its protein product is CASSPGTGLAGELFF.

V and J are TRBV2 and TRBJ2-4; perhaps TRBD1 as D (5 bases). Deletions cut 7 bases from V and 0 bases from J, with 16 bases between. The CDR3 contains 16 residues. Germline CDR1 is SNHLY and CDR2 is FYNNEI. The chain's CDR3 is CASIPDRQIAKNIQYF. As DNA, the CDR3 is TGTGCCAGCATTCCCGACAGACAGATAGCCAAAAACATTCAGTACTTC.

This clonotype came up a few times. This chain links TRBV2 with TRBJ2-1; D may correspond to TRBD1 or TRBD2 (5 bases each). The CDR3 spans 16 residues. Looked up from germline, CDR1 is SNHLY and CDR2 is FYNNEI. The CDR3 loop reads CAFLKLTGPSYNEQFF. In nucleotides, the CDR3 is TGTGCTTTCCTAAAATTGACGGGACCGTCCTACAATGAGCAGTTCTTC.

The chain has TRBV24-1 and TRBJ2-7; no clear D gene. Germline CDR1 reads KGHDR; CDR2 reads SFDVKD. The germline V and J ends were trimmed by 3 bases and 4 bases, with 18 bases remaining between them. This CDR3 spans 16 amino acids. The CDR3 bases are TGTGCCACCAGTGATCCCGAGAAAGACGGTACTTACGAGCAGTACTTC. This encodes CATSDPEKDGTYEQYF.

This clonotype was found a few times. The CDR3: CASIRQRGYSNQPQHF. The DNA of the CDR3 is TGTGCCAGCATTCGCCAAAGGGGTTATAGCAATCAGCCCCAGCATTTT. The rearrangement joins TRBV28 to TRBJ1-5; the D gene is possibly TRBD1 (5 bases). The germline CDR1 and CDR2 sequences are MDHEN and SYDVKM. This CDR3 is built from 16 residues. V lost 7 bases to trimming and J lost 0 bases, with 16 bases between them.

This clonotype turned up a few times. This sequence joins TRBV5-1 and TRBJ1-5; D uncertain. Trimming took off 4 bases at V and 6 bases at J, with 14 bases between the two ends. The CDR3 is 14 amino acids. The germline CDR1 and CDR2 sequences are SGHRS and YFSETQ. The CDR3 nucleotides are TGCGCCAGCAGCCCTGACTCGGAACGTCAGCCCCAGCATTTT. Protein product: CASSPDSERQPQHF.

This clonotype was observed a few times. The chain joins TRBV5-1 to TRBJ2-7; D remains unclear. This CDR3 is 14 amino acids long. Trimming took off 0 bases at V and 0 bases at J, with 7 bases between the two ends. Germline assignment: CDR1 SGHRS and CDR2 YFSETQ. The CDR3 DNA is TGCGCCAGCAGCTTGGAGCCAAGCTCCTACGAGCAGTACTTC. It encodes CASSLEPSSYEQYF.

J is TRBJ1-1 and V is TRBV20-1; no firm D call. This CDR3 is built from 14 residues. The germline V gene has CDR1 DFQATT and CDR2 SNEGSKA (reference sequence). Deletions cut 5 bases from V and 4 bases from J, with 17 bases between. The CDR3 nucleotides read TGCAGTGCTTTGATGACACGTTCGGGCACTGAAGCTTTCTTT. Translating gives CSALMTRSGTEAFF.

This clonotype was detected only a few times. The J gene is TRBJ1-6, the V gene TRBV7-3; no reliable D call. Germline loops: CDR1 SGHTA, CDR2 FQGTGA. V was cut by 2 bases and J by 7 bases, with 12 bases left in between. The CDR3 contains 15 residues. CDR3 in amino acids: CASSLEGLGNSPLHF. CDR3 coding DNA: TGTGCCAGCAGCTTAGAGGGTCTAGGGAATTCACCCCTCCACTTT.

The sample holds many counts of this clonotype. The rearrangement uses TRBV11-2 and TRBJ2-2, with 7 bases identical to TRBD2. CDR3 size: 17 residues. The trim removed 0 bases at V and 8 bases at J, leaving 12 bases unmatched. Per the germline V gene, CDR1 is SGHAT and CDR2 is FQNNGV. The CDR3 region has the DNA TGTGCCAGCAGCTTAGAGTCGAGTAGCGGGCCCAAGGGGGAGCTGTTTTTT. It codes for CASSLESSSGPKGELFF. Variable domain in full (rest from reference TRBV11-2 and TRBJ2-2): EAGVAQSPRYKIIEKRQSVAFWCNPISGHATLYWYQQILGQGPKLLIQFQNNGVVDDSQLPKDRFSAERLKGVDSTLKIQPAKLEDSAVYLCASSLESSSGPKGELFFGEGSRLTVL.

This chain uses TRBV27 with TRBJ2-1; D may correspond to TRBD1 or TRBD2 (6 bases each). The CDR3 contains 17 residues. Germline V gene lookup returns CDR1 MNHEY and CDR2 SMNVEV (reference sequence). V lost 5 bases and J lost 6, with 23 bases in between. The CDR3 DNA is TGTGCCAGCAGTCTATATTCGGGGGCGAGTAGGGTCAATGAGCAGTTCTTC. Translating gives CASSLYSGASRVNEQFF.

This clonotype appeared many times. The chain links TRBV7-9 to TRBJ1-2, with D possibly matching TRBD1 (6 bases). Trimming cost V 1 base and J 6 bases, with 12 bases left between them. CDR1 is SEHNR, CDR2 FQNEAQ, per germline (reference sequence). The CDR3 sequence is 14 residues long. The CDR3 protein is CASSLGEQGHGYTF. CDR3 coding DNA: TGTGCCAGCAGCTTAGGAGAACAGGGCCATGGCTACACCTTC.

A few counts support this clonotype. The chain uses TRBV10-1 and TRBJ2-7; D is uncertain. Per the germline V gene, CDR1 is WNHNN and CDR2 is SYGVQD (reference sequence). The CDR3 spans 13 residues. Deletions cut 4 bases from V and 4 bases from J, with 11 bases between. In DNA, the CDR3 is TGCGCCAGCAGTGTGCAGGTCGGGTACGAGCAGTACTTC. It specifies CASSVQVGYEQYF.

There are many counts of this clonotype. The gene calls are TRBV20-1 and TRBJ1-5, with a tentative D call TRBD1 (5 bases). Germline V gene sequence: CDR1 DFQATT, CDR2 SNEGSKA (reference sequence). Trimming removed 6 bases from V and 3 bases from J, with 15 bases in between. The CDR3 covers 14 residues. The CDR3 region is CSALPAGHNQPQHF. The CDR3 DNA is TGCAGTGCCCTCCCGGCAGGGCACAATCAGCCCCAGCATTTT.

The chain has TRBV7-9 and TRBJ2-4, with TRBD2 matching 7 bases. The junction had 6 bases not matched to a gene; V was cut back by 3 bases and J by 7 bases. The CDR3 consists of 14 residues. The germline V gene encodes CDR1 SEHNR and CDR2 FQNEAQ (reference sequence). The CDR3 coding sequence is TGTGCCAGCAGCTTTTCGCGGGGGTCGAACATTCAGTACTTC. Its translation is CASSFSRGSNIQYF.

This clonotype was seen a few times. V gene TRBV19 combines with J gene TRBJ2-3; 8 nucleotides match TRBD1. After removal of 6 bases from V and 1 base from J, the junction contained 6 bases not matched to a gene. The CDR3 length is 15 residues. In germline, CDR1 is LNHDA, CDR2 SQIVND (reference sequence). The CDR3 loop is CASRSPGQGTDTQYF. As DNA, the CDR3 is TGTGCCAGTAGAAGCCCGGGACAGGGCACAGATACGCAGTATTTT.

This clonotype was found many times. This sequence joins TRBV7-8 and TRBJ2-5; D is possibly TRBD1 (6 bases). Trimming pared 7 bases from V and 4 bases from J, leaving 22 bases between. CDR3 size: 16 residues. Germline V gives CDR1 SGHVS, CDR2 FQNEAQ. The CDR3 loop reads CASIHSRLLQGETQYF. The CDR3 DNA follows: TGTGCCAGCATCCACTCTCGGTTACTACAGGGAGAGACCCAGTACTTC.

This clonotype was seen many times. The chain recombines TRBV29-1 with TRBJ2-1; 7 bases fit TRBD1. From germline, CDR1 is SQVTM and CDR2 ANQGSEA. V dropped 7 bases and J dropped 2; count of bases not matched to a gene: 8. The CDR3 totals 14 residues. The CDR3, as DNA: TGCAGCGACACAGTCGGGACAGCCTACAATGAGCAGTTCTTC. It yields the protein CSDTVGTAYNEQFF.

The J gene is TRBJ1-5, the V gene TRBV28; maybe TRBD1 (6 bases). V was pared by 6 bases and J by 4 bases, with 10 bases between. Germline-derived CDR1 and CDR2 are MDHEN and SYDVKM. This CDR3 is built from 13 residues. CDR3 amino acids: CASSPTGNQPQHF. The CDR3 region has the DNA TGTGCCAGCAGCCCGACAGGTAATCAGCCCCAGCATTTT.

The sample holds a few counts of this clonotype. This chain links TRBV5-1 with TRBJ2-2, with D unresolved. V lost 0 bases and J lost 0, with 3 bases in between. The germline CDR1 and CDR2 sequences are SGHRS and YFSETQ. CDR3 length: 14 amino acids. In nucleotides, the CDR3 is TGCGCCAGCAGCTTGGAAGCGAACACCGGGGAGCTGTTTTTT. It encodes CASSLEANTGELFF.

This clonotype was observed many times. Written as DNA, the CDR3 is TGTGCCAGCAGCTCCGTCCAAGAGACCCAGTACTTC. It codes for CASSSVQETQYF. The genes are TRBV28 and TRBJ2-5, with D hard to call. Trimming took off 6 bases at V and 1 base at J, with 6 bases between the two ends. The V gene's germline CDR1 is MDHEN and CDR2 SYDVKM. This CDR3 spans 12 amino acids.

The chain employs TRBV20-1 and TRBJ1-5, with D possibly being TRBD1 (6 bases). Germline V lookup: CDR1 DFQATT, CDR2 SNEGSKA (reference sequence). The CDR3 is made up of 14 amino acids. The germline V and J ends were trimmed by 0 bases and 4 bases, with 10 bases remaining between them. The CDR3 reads CSAREDSSNQPQHF. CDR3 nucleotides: TGCAGTGCTAGAGAGGACAGTTCTAATCAGCCCCAGCATTTT.

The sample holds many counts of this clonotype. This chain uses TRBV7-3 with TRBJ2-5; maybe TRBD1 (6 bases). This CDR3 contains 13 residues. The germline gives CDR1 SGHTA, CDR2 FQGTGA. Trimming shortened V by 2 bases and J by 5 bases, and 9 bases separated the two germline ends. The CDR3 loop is CASSLQGLETQYF. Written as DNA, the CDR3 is TGTGCCAGCAGCTTACAGGGGTTGGAGACCCAGTACTTC.